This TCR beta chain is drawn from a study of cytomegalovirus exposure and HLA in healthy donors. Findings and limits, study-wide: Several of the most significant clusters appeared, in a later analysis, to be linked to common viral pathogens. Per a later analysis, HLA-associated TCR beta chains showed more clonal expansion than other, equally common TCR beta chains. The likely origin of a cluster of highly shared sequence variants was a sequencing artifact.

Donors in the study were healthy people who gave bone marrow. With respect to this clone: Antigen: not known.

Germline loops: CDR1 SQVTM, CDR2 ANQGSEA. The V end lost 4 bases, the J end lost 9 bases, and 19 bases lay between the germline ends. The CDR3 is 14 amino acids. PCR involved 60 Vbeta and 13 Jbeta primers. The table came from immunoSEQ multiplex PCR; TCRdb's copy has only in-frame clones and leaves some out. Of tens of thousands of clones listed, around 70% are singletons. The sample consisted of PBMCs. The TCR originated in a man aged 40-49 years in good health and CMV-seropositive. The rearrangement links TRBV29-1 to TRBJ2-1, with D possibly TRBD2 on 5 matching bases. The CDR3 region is CSVARQSPGSEQFF. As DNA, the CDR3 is TGCAGCGTTGCGAGGCAATCACCGGGGAGTGAGCAGTTCTTC.